This T cell receptor beta chain was sequenced in a study of Ad26.COV2.S vaccination and SARS-CoV-2 variants. General observations from the study: In TCR breadth and depth analyses, total T cell responses may have been underestimated. Substantial breadth was reported for post-vaccination spike-specific CD8+ and CD4+ T cells.

The V gene's germline CDR1 is MNHNS and CDR2 SASEGT. The CDR3 spans 15 residues. Trimming removed 2 bases at V and 2 bases at J, with 13 bases between. Here immunoSEQ multiplex PCR was the method, and the copy in TCRdb shows in-frame clones only, minus some. The table lists around 350,000 clones, 80% to 90% of them singletons, with about 3.3% in the top ten. Concerning this clone itself: The antigen remains unidentified.

Indicated treatment: 15 to 20 received Ad26.COV2.S at low or high dose, single or two shots; about 5 received placebo; per-sample allocation not given. Specimen acquisition occurred on day 63 following the initial vaccine or placebo injection. The chain couples TRBV6-1 to TRBJ2-7, with unresolved D. The clonotype originates from a person between 18 and 65 years old who received the Ad26.COV2.S COVID-19 vaccine or a placebo. The sequences come from peripheral blood, collected in a trial of Ad26.COV2.S vaccine versus placebo. This CDR3 reads CASSERRTVTYEQYF. As DNA, the CDR3 is TGTGCCAGCAGTGAACGGCGGACGGTAACCTACGAGCAGTACTTC.